The rows below give T cell receptor beta chains drawn from one sample of a study of shared clonotypes between healthy human individuals. Method: immunoSEQ multiplex PCR; TCRdb's copy keeps in-frame clones and lacks some. The sample includes about a million clones, around 80% of them seen just once. Sequencing input: memory CD4+ T cells sorted from blood. The receptors here all came from a man younger than 35 in good health. CDR3s include the opening cysteine and the closing phenylalanine or tryptophan. The order of the fields is V gene, J gene, D gene, clone size, CDR3 protein, CDR3 DNA. D genes are given only for firm matches. For some rows the clone size is stated as once, few or many, or as a class when expanded; others skip it.

>TRBV27|TRBJ1-6|.|.
CASSPRNYNSPLHF
TGTGCCAGCAGTCCGCGAAACTATAATTCACCCCTCCACTTT
>TRBV6-5|TRBJ1-2|TRBD1|.
CASSPRTGKGYTF
TGTGCCAGCAGTCCGCGGACAGGGAAGGGCTACACCTTC
>TRBV30|TRBJ2-3|.|.
CAWSASMDTQYF
TGTGCCTGGAGTGCGTCTATGGATACGCAGTATTTT
>TRBV19|TRBJ1-5|TRBD1|.
CASSRAGGAMRQPQHF
TGTGCCAGTAGTAGGGCAGGGGGCGCGATGCGGCAGCCCCAGCATTTT
>TRBV19|TRBJ2-5|.|.
CASSPEPGSQETQYF
TGTGCCAGTAGTCCCGAGCCGGGATCCCAAGAGACCCAGTACTTC
>TRBV5-1|TRBJ1-4|TRBD1|once
CASSLGDRGFTNEKLFF
TGCGCCAGCAGCTTGGGGGACAGGGGATTTACTAATGAAAAACTGTTTTTT
>TRBV5-6|TRBJ1-2|TRBD1|many
CASSFTGTGINYGYTF
TGTGCCAGCAGCTTCACCGGGACAGGAATTAACTATGGCTACACCTTC
>TRBV7-2|TRBJ1-2|.|.
CASSLGVLGYGYTF
TGTGCCAGCAGCTTAGGAGTATTGGGCTATGGCTACACCTTC
>TRBV11-2|TRBJ2-2|TRBD2|many
CASSPRTSGGGELFF
TGTGCCAGCAGCCCACGGACTAGCGGGGGCGGGGAGCTGTTTTTT
>TRBV30|TRBJ2-7|.|.
CAWSTGDRPYEQYF
TGTGCCTGGAGTACGGGGGACAGACCCTACGAGCAGTACTTC
>TRBV19|TRBJ2-2|TRBD1|.
CASSSDRGRKTGELFF
TGTGCCAGTAGTTCCGACAGGGGGCGAAAGACCGGGGAGCTGTTTTTT
>TRBV11-1|TRBJ1-2|.|.
CASSLSAGEGTYGYTF
TGTGCCAGCAGCTTATCCGCAGGGGAGGGGACCTATGGCTACACCTTC
>TRBV12-5|TRBJ2-1|TRBD2|.
CASGLAGGGNEQFF
TGTGCTAGTGGTTTGGCGGGAGGAGGGAATGAGCAGTTCTTC
>TRBV29-1|TRBJ1-4|.|.
CSVGGLGGEKLFF
TGCAGCGTTGGAGGACTCGGAGGTGAAAAACTGTTTTTT
>TRBV30|TRBJ1-3|.|once
CAWSVAASGNTIYF
TGTGCCTGGAGTGTGGCAGCGAGTGGAAACACCATATATTTT
>TRBV4-1|TRBJ1-3|.|.
CASSQRTGNTIYF
TGCGCCAGCAGCCAGAGGACTGGAAACACCATATATTTT
>TRBV4-1|TRBJ1-6|.|.
CASSQESPLSPLHF
TGCGCCAGCAGCCAAGAGTCCCCCCTCTCACCCCTCCACTTT
>TRBV6-5|TRBJ1-1|.|.
CASCLNTEAFF
TGTGCCAGTTGCTTAAACACTGAAGCTTTCTTT
>TRBV30|TRBJ2-2|.|.
CAWSGDFSTGELFF
TGTGCCTGGAGTGGCGACTTCTCGACCGGGGAGCTGTTTTTT
>TRBV30|TRBJ1-2|.|.
CAWSEKQGPVHHGYTF
TGTGCCTGGAGCGAGAAACAGGGACCTGTTCACCATGGCTACACCTTC
>TRBV7-9|TRBJ2-7|.|.
CASSQTPTYEQYF
TGTGCCAGCAGCCAGACACCTACCTACGAGCAGTACTTC
>TRBV30|TRBJ1-2|.|.
CAWSETGSNGYTF
TGTGCCTGGAGTGAGACAGGATCCAATGGCTACACCTTC
>TRBV7-2|TRBJ2-1|.|.
CASSPPSAKQFF
TGTGCCAGCAGCCCCCCCAGCGCGAAGCAGTTCTTC
>TRBV28|TRBJ1-1|.|.
CASTTQGQLAFF
TGTGCCAGCACCACGCAGGGGCAGTTGGCTTTCTTT
>TRBV4-3|TRBJ2-3|.|few
CASSLSSLSTDTQYF
TGCGCCAGCAGCCTCAGCTCGCTCAGCACAGATACGCAGTATTTT
>TRBV4-3|TRBJ2-7|TRBD1|.
CASSRSWDSTYEQYF
TGCGCCAGCAGCCGCTCGTGGGACAGCACTTACGAGCAGTACTTC
>TRBV29-1|TRBJ1-3|.|many
CSVEGNSGNTIYF
TGCAGCGTTGAGGGGAACTCTGGAAACACCATATATTTT
>TRBV29-1|TRBJ2-7|.|.
CACQDHEQYF
TGCGCGTGCCAGGATCACGAGCAGTACTTC
>TRBV6-5|TRBJ2-5|.|.
CASGLAIQETQYF
TGTGCCAGCGGTCTAGCTATACAAGAGACCCAGTACTTC
>TRBV7-9|TRBJ2-1|.|.
CASSSSGTPKYNEQFF
TGTGCCAGCAGCTCCTCCGGGACTCCGAAATACAATGAGCAGTTCTTC
>TRBV5-1|TRBJ2-2|.|.
CASSPGDTGELFF
TGCGCCAGCAGCCCGGGAGACACCGGGGAGCTGTTTTTT
>TRBV6-5|TRBJ2-7|.|many
CASRTSAPGSYEQYF
TGTGCCAGCAGGACCTCAGCCCCCGGATCTTACGAGCAGTACTTC
>TRBV10-3|TRBJ2-3|.|.
CASGLLDTQYF
TGTGCTTCCGGCCTACTGGATACGCAGTATTTT
>TRBV5-6|TRBJ1-3|.|.
CASSLFVGTIYF
TGTGCCAGCAGCTTGTTCGTGGGAACCATATATTTT
>TRBV7-9|TRBJ1-2|.|few
CASSPPGGGYTF
TGTGCCAGCAGCCCGCCGGGTGGCGGCTACACCTTC
>TRBV7-8|TRBJ2-7|TRBD2|.
CASSHGTTEQYF
TGTGCCAGCAGCCATGGGACTACCGAGCAGTACTTC
>TRBV5-1|TRBJ2-5|.|.
CASSLGSGEETQYF
TGCGCCAGCAGCTTGGGGTCAGGGGAAGAGACCCAGTACTTC
>TRBV7-9|TRBJ2-6|.|.
CASSPSGSGANVLTF
TGTGCCAGCAGCCCTTCGGGTTCTGGGGCCAACGTCCTGACTTTC
>TRBV14|TRBJ1-2|.|.
CASSQGGTGNYGYTF
TGTGCCAGCAGCCAAGGAGGAACAGGAAACTATGGCTACACCTTC
>TRBV6-6|TRBJ2-5|.|.
CASKSGLQETQYF
TGTGCCAGCAAATCAGGACTTCAGGAGACCCAGTACTTC
>TRBV7-2|TRBJ2-7|.|.
CASSLSRQPEYF
TGTGCCAGCAGCTTAAGCCGACAGCCTGAGTACTTC
>TRBV30|TRBJ1-5|.|.
CAWSVQAGNQPQHF
TGTGCCTGGAGTGTACAAGCAGGGAATCAGCCCCAGCATTTT
>TRBV7-9|TRBJ1-4|TRBD1|.
CASSLSRQGVGEKLFF
TGTGCCAGCAGCTTGTCTCGACAGGGGGTGGGTGAAAAACTGTTTTTT
>TRBV2|TRBJ1-2|.|many
CASRGTYLSYGYTF
TGTGCCAGCAGGGGGACTTACCTCTCATATGGCTACACCTTC
>TRBV5-1|TRBJ2-3|.|.
CASSLYGRGTDTQYF
TGCGCCAGCAGCTTGTATGGCAGGGGAACGGATACGCAGTATTTT
>TRBV5-1|TRBJ2-7|TRBD1|.
CASSPDRAYEQYF
TGCGCCAGCAGTCCGGACAGGGCCTACGAGCAGTACTTC
>TRBV9|TRBJ2-5|TRBD2|.
CASSGAGLAGTETQYF
TGTGCCAGCAGCGGCGCGGGGCTAGCGGGGACGGAGACCCAGTACTTC
>TRBV5-6|TRBJ2-5|.|.
CASSLRGIQETQYF
TGTGCCAGCAGCTTAAGGGGGATACAAGAGACCCAGTACTTC
>TRBV5-1|TRBJ2-3|TRBD2|.
CASSLATSGTDTQYF
TGCGCCAGCAGCTTGGCGACTAGCGGCACAGATACGCAGTATTTT
>TRBV5-4|TRBJ1-2|.|.
CASSSRTGYTF
TGTGCCAGCAGCTCGCGGACAGGCTACACCTTC
>TRBV28|TRBJ2-7|TRBD1|.
CASKGQAGGYEQYF
TGTGCCAGCAAAGGACAGGCTGGCGGCTACGAGCAGTACTTC
>TRBV4-3|TRBJ1-5|.|once
CASSQEVSRGNQPQHF
TGCGCCAGCAGCCAAGAAGTTTCACGGGGCAATCAGCCCCAGCATTTT
>TRBV14|TRBJ1-6|.|.
CASSQEKGGISPLHF
TGTGCCAGCAGCCAAGAGAAAGGTGGAATTTCACCCCTCCACTTT
>TRBV28|TRBJ2-6|.|.
CASSHHGSGANVLTF
TGTGCCAGCAGCCATCACGGCTCTGGGGCCAACGTCCTGACTTTC
>TRBV5-1|TRBJ2-7|.|few
CASSEGQVRDEQYF
TGCGCCAGCAGCGAGGGCCAGGTGAGGGACGAGCAGTACTTC
>TRBV4-1|TRBJ1-3|.|once
CASRPLGGKAGNTIYF
TGCGCCAGCAGGCCGTTAGGGGGTAAGGCTGGAAACACCATATATTTT
>TRBV10-2|TRBJ1-2|.|.
CASSESGKSYGYTF
TGCGCCAGCAGTGAGTCCGGAAAAAGCTATGGCTACACCTTC